These 6 T cell receptor beta chains share one sample of origin, sequenced in a study of T cells after yellow fever vaccination (dated by TCRdb to about 2019). The library was generated by 5' RACE. Instrument used: Illumina HiSeq 2500. Through fastp at Q25 and MiXCR, TCRdb rebuilt clones from the public reads, retaining in-frame beta chains. CDR3 protein duplicates are merged, each entry listing the most common genes and DNA. Here the sample has around 530,000 distinct CDR3 sequences; around 17% occur a single time. The top ten clonotypes cover 15% to 20% of the sample. In light of the paper, this sample's treatment or condition label describes: live attenuated yellow fever vaccine strain. Material: PBMCs, obtained 5 days after the first yellow fever vaccination. These receptors originate from a man younger than 35 who received the YFV17D yellow fever vaccine.

The CDR3: CASRRRTSGGNEQFF. CDR3 in DNA: TGTGCCAGCAGAAGACGGACTAGCGGGGGGAATGAGCAGTTCTTC. V is TRBV28 and J is TRBJ2-1, with 14 nucleotides matching TRBD2. V lost 6 bases and J lost 7; bases outside the gene matches: 5. CDR1 MDHEN and CDR2 SYDVKM come from the germline V gene. The CDR3 loop spans 15 amino acids.

The chain has TRBV7-9 and TRBJ1-2, with D unresolved. The length of the CDR3 is 14 residues. Germline CDR1 reads SEHNR; CDR2 reads FQNEAQ (reference sequence). Trimming stripped 3 bases from V and 8 bases from J, with 16 bases between. This CDR3 is CASSLPGFPHGYTF. The CDR3 DNA sequence: TGTGCCAGCAGCTTGCCTGGGTTCCCACACGGCTACACCTTC.

The chain uses TRBV4-3 and TRBJ1-5; D is undetermined. The CDR3 runs 13 residues. The germline CDR1 and CDR2 sequences are LGHNA and YSLEER. The V end lost 0 bases, the J end lost 7 bases, and 7 bases lay between the germline ends. The CDR3 DNA sequence: TGCGCCAGCAGCCAAGACTTTAGCCAGCCCCAGCATTTT. The encoded protein is CASSQDFSQPQHF.

In its sample, this clonotype was seen a few times. V and J are TRBV20-1 and TRBJ1-1; D might be TRBD1 (6 bases). The germline CDR1 and CDR2 sequences are DFQATT and SNEGSKA (reference sequence). This CDR3 has 13 amino acids. The V gene lost 7 bases and the J gene lost 5 bases, with 17 bases spanning the gap. The CDR3 sequence is CSVRRGAGTEAFF. DNA of the CDR3: TGCAGTGTTCGCCGGGGGGCAGGGACTGAAGCTTTCTTT.

This clonotype was seen at least ten times. The rearrangement uses TRBV5-1 and TRBJ2-1; the D is unclear. This CDR3 region has 14 residues. Germline-derived CDR1 and CDR2 are SGHRS and YFSETQ. V was cut by 9 bases and J by 0 bases, with 13 bases left in between. The CDR3 reads CATGEDFSYNEQFF. DNA for the CDR3: TGCGCCACCGGAGAGGATTTCTCCTACAATGAGCAGTTCTTC.

The rearrangement uses TRBV5-1 and TRBJ2-3; D is ambiguous. V lost 2 bases and J lost 8, with 6 bases in between. Germline V lookup: CDR1 SGHRS, CDR2 YFSETQ. The CDR3 extends over 11 amino acids. The CDR3: CASSLDVTQYF. Here the CDR3 DNA reads TGCGCCAGCAGCTTAGATGTTACGCAGTATTTT.